These 21 T cell receptor beta chains originate from one sample sequenced in a study of T-cell reconstitution after alpha-beta-depleted transplantation in children. Researchers prepared the TCRbeta library using unique molecular identifiers, the study reports. One entry per CDR3 protein, called by TCRdb with MiXCR from the PCR reads. The sample yields some 450,000 distinct CDR3 sequences, over 40% seen once. The sequences come from PBMCs, collected before TCRalphabeta/CD19-depleted stem cell transplant. The source is a girl under 10 years old with aplastic anemia, due to receive a stem cell transplant.

The V and J genes are TRBV3-1 and TRBJ1-1; 9 bases map to TRBD1. The V gene end was trimmed by 5 bases and the J gene end by 0 bases; junction bases not matched to a gene: 10. There are 17 residues in the CDR3. CDR1 is LGHDT, CDR2 YNNKEL, per germline (reference sequence). DNA of the CDR3: TGTGCCAGCAGCTCGGGACAGGGAGGAGGAATGAACACTGAAGCTTTCTTT. Its translation is CASSSGQGGGMNTEAFF.

Note on this clonotype: One base away lies a much larger clone, so this may be a sequencing read error. V and J are TRBV4-1 and TRBJ2-3; D is possibly TRBD1 or TRBD2 (5 bases each). Trimming took 4 bases from V and 2 from J, leaving 19 bases between them. CDR1 and CDR2 (germline): MGHRA, YSYEKL. The CDR3 sequence is 17 residues long. CDR3 residues: CASSPPGRATYTDTQYF. CDR3 DNA: TGCGCCAGCAGCCCCCCAGGGAGAGCGACGTACACAGATACGCAGTATTTT.

CDR3 in DNA: TGCAGTGCAGTGGGGGGACTCCAAGAGACCCAGTACTTC. Translated: CSAVGGLQETQYF. The J gene is TRBJ2-5, the V gene TRBV20-1, with D possibly matching TRBD2 (6 bases). Germline-derived CDR1 and CDR2 are DFQATT and SNEGSKA (reference sequence). Trimming cost V 6 bases and J 1 base, with 12 bases left between them. The length of the CDR3 is 13 residues.

This clonotype was picked up many times. V and J are TRBV12-3 or TRBV12-4 and TRBJ2-1; D remains unclear. Trimming shortened V by 10 bases and J by 3 bases, and 13 bases separated the two germline ends. The CDR3 is made up of 13 amino acids. The CDR3 DNA reads as TGTGCCACCCAAGCGCAGCTCTACAATGAGCAGTTCTTC. Translation: CATQAQLYNEQFF.

V gene TRBV20-1 combines with J gene TRBJ1-1, with D hard to call. The CDR3 totals 13 residues. Germline loops: CDR1 DFQATT, CDR2 SNEGSKA (reference sequence). Trimming removed 3 bases at V and 1 base at J, with 9 bases between. The CDR3 DNA reads TGCAGTGCTAGTGGCTGGGGGAACACTGAAGCTTTCTTT. This encodes CSASGWGNTEAFF.

The CDR3 region is CASSLSAGVYGYTF. The DNA for the CDR3 is TGTGCCAGCAGTTTATCGGCAGGGGTCTATGGCTACACCTTC. V is TRBV27 and J is TRBJ1-2, with D possibly being TRBD1 (6 bases). This CDR3 has 14 amino acids. CDR1 MNHEY and CDR2 SMNVEV come from the germline V gene (reference sequence). The V and J ends lost 0 bases and 4 bases respectively, with 9 bases between them.

This clonotype was detected ten times or more. The chain links TRBV28 to TRBJ2-5, with D hard to call. The CDR3 spans 10 residues. In germline, CDR1 is MDHEN, CDR2 SYDVKM. V lost 6 bases to trimming and J lost 6 bases, with 5 bases between them. CDR3 residues: CASSRKTQYF. The CDR3 DNA follows: TGTGCCAGCAGCCGGAAGACCCAGTACTTC.

The chain combines TRBV7-6 with TRBJ2-1; 8 nucleotides match TRBD1. Germline CDR1 is SGHVS and CDR2 is FNYEAQ. V lost 5 bases to trimming and J lost 8 bases; unmatched junction nucleotides: 20. The CDR3 has 18 amino acids. CDR3 region: CASSPQTGETPIPYEQFF. The CDR3 coding sequence is TGTGCCAGCAGCCCACAGACAGGGGAAACCCCTATACCCTATGAGCAGTTCTTC.

This clonotype was seen many times. This sequence joins TRBV5-1 and TRBJ2-7; either TRBD1 or TRBD2 may fit D (5 bases each). The germline V gene encodes CDR1 SGHRS and CDR2 YFSETQ. V was trimmed by 4 bases and J by 3 bases, leaving 14 bases between them. The CDR3 has 14 residues. CDR3 region: CASSPDSQGYEQYF. DNA of the CDR3: TGCGCCAGCAGCCCGGACTCTCAGGGCTACGAGCAGTACTTC.

The V and J genes are TRBV27 and TRBJ1-3; TRBD1 matches 9 bases. This CDR3 has 17 amino acids. Germline V CDR1 and CDR2: MNHEY, SMNVEV (reference sequence). V trimming: 5 bases; J trimming: 0 bases; junction bases outside the gene matches: 8. The CDR3 spells CASSAGTGLPSGNTIYF. The CDR3, as DNA: TGTGCCAGCAGTGCCGGGACAGGGCTGCCCTCTGGAAACACCATATATTTT.

This clonotype was counted only a few times. The chain carries TRBV7-9 and TRBJ1-5; perhaps TRBD1 as D (6 bases). V was cut by 4 bases and J by 4 bases, with 11 bases left in between. The CDR3 is 14 amino acids. Germline assignment: CDR1 SEHNR and CDR2 FQNEAQ (reference sequence). The DNA of the CDR3 is TGTGCCAGCAGCTCTGGGGGGCGGAATCAGCCCCAGCATTTT. Translated, it gives CASSSGGRNQPQHF.

This clonotype showed up many times. The chain links TRBV29-1 to TRBJ2-1; D call uncertain. The CDR3 runs to 18 residues. The germline gives CDR1 SQVTM, CDR2 ANQGSEA. Trimming pared 3 bases from V and 2 bases from J, leaving 23 bases between. The CDR3 bases are TGCAGCGTTGACGTACTCCTGACTTGGGGTAGGGCCTACAATGAGCAGTTCTTC. It specifies CSVDVLLTWGRAYNEQFF.

In its sample, this clonotype was seen many times. This chain joins TRBV12-3 or TRBV12-4 and TRBJ2-1, with D possibly being TRBD1 or TRBD2 (5 bases each). V was pared by 8 bases and J by 3 bases, with 17 bases between. The length of the CDR3 is 15 residues. The CDR3, as DNA: TGTGCCAGCGAAGATCTGGGACGCCGCTACAATGAGCAGTTCTTC. This sequence encodes CASEDLGRRYNEQFF.

As for this clonotype: Its ends do not fully match the called genes, so a read error is possible. The rearrangement joins TRBV4-2 to TRBJ1-2; 7 bases map to TRBD1. This CDR3 comprises 14 residues. Germline CDR1 is LGHNA and CDR2 is YNFKEQ. The CDR3 protein is CPSSQRDSAYGYTF. The CDR3 DNA reads TGTCCCAGCAGCCAGCGGGACAGCGCCTATGGCTACACCTTC.

This clonotype was recorded many times. The chain is built from TRBV28 and TRBJ2-1, with 9 bases that match TRBD2. The length of the CDR3 is 16 residues. Germline V lookup: CDR1 MDHEN, CDR2 SYDVKM. J gave up 0 bases and V 7 bases, and 7 bases lay outside the gene matches. Written as DNA, the CDR3 is TGTGCCAGCACCAGTAGCGGGGGTGGCTCCTACAATGAGCAGTTCTTC. Protein: CASTSSGGGSYNEQFF.

The chain joins TRBV12-3 or TRBV12-4 to TRBJ2-1; a possible D gene is TRBD1 (7 bases). V was cut by 7 bases and J by 5 bases, with 21 bases left in between. The CDR3 spans 16 residues. CDR3 sequence: CASKRQGSGGDNEQFF. The CDR3 coding sequence is TGTGCCAGCAAGAGACAGGGTTCCGGGGGAGACAATGAGCAGTTCTTC.

This clonotype was seen repeatedly, ten times or more. CDR3: CASSFDSYNEQFF. The CDR3 coding sequence is TGTGCCAGCAGCTTCGACTCCTACAATGAGCAGTTCTTC. This sequence joins TRBV7-9 and TRBJ2-1; D unresolved. Trimming removed 3 bases from V and 0 bases from J, with 3 bases in between. Per the germline V gene, CDR1 is SEHNR and CDR2 is FQNEAQ (reference sequence). This CDR3 is built from 13 residues.

This clonotype was counted only a few times. This sequence joins TRBV12-3 or TRBV12-4 and TRBJ2-7, with D possibly matching TRBD1 (6 bases). This CDR3 spans 15 amino acids. V dropped 4 bases and J dropped 5 bases, with 18 bases sitting between them. CDR3 coding DNA: TGTGCCAGCAGTTCAACCGGGACACCCTCTGACGAGCAGTACTTC. Protein: CASSSTGTPSDEQYF.

Concerning this clonotype itself: The junction departs from germline at one end; a sequencing error may be responsible. The chain is built from TRBV7-2 and TRBJ2-5; perhaps D is TRBD1 or TRBD2 (6 bases each). Germline CDR1 is SGHTA and CDR2 is FQGNSA. This CDR3 comprises 14 residues. DNA of the CDR3: TGTGCCAGCAGCTTAGCAGGGGGAGGAGAGATCCAGTACTTC. It translates to CASSLAGGGEIQYF.

This clonotype was recorded a few times. The chain uses TRBV5-1 and TRBJ1-1; TRBD1 aligns across 8 bases. The germline V gene encodes CDR1 SGHRS and CDR2 YFSETQ. V trimming: 4 bases; J trimming: 6 bases; junction bases outside the gene matches: 5. The length of the CDR3 is 13 residues. The CDR3 loop reads CASSTLTGAEAFF. The CDR3 DNA sequence: TGCGCCAGCAGCACTCTGACAGGGGCTGAAGCTTTCTTT.

In this sample, this clonotype turned up once. The chain carries TRBV20-1 and TRBJ1-2, with a tentative D call TRBD1 (5 bases). This CDR3 is 14 amino acids long. Trimming removed 0 bases from V and 4 bases from J, with 12 bases in between. Germline assignment: CDR1 DFQATT and CDR2 SNEGSKA (reference sequence). This chain's CDR3 is CSAREGGRVYGYTF. In nucleotides, the CDR3 is TGCAGTGCTAGAGAAGGCGGCAGGGTCTATGGCTACACCTTC.